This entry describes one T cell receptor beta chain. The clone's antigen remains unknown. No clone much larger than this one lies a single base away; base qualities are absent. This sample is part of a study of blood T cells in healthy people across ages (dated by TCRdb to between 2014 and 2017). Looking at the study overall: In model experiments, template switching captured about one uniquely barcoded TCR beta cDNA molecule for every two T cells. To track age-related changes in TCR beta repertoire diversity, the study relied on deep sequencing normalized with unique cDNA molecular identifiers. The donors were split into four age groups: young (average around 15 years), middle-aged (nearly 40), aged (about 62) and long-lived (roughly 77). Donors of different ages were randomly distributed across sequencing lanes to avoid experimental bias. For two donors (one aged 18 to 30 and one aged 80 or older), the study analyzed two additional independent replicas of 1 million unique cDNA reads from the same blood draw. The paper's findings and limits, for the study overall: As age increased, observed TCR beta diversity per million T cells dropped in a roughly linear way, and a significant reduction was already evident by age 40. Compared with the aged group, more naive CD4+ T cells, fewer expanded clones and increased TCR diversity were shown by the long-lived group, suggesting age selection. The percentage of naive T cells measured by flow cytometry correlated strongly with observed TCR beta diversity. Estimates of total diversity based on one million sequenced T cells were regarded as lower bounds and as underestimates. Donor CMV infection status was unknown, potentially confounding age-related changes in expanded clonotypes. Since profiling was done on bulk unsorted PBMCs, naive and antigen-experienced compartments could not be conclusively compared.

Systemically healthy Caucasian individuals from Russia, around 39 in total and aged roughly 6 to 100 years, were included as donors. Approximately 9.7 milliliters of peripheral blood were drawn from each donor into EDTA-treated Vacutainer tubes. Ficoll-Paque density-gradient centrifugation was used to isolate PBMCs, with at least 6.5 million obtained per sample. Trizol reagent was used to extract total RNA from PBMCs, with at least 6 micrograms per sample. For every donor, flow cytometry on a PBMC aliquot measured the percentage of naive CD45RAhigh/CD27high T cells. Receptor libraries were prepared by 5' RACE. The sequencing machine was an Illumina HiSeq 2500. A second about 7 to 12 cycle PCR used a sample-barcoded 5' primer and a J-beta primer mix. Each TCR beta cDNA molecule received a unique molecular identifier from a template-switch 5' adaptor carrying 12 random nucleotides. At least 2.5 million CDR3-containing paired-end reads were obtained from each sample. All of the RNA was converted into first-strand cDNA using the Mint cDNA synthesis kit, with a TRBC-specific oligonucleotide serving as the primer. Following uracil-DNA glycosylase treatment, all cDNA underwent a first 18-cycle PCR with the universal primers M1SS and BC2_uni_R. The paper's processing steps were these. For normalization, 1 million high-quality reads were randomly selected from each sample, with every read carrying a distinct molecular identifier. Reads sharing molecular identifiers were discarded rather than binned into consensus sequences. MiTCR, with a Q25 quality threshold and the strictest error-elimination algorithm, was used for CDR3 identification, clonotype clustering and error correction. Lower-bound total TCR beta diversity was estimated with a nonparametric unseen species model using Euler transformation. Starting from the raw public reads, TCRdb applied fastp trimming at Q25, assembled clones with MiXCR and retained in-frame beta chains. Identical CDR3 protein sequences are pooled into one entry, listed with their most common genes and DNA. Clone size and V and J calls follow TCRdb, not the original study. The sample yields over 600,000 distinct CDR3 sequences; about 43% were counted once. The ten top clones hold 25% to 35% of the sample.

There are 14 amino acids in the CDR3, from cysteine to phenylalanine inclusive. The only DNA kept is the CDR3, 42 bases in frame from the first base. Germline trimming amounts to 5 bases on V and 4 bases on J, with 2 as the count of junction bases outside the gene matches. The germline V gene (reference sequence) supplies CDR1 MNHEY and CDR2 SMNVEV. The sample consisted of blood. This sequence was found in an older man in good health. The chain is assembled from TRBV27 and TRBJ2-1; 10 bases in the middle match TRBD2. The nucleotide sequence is TGTGCCAGCAGTGAGCGGGAGGGATACAATGAGCAGTTCTTC. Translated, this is CASSEREGYNEQFF.